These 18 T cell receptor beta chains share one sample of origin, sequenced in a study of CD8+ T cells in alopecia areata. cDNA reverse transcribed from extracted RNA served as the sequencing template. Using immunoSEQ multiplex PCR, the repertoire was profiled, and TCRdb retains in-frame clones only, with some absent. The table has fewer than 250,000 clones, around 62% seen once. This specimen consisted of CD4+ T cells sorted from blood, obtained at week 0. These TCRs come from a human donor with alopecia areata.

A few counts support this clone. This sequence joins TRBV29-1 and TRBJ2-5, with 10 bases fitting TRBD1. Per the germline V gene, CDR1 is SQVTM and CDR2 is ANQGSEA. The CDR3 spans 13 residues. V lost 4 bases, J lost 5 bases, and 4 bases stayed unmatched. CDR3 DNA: TGCAGCGTTGGACAGGGGGCGAGGGAGACCCAGTACTTC. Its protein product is CSVGQGARETQYF.

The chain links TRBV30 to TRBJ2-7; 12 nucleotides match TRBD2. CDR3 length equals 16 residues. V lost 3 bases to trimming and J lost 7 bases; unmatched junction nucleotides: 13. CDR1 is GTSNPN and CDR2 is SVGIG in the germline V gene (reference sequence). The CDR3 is CAWRIPWTSGNREQYF. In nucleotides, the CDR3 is TGTGCCTGGAGGATACCCTGGACTAGCGGGAATCGTGAGCAGTACTTC.

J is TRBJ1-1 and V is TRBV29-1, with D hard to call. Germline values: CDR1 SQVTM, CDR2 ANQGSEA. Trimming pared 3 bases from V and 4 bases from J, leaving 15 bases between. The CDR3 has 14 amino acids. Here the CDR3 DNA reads TGCAGCGTTGAGATGGCCGGGCGCGGCACTGAAGCTTTCTTT. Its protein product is CSVEMAGRGTEAFF.

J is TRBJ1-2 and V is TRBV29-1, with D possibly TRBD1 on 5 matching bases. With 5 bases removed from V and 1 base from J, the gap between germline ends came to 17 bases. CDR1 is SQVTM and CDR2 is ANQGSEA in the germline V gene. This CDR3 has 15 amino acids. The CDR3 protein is CSVTLTQTDNYGYTF. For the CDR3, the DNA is TGCAGCGTTACACTCACTCAGACAGATAACTATGGCTACACCTTC.

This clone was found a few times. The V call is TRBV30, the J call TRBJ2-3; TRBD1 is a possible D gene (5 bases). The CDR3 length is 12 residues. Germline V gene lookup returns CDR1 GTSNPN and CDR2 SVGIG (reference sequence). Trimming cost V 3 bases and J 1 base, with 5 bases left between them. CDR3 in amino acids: CAWRTGTDTQYF. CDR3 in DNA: TGTGCCTGGAGGACAGGCACAGATACGCAGTATTTT.

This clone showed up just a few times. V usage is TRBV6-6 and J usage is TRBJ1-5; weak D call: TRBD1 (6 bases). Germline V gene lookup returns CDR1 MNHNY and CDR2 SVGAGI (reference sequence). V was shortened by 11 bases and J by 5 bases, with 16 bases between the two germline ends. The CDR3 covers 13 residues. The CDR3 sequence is CASKDSRYQPQHF. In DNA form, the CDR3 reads TGTGCCTCTAAGGACAGCCGGTATCAGCCCCAGCATTTT.

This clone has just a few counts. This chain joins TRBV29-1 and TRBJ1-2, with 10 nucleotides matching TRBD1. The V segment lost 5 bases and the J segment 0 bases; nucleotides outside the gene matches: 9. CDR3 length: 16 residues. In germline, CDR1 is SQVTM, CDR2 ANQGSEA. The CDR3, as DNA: TGCAGCGTTAGCCCGGGACAGGGGAACCCTAACTATGGCTACACCTTC. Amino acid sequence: CSVSPGQGNPNYGYTF. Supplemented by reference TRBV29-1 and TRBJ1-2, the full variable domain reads SAVISQKPSRDICQRGTSLTIQCQVDSQVTMMFWYRQQPGQSLTLIATANQGSEATYESGFVIDKFPISRPNLTFSTLTVSNMSPEDSSIYLCSVSPGQGNPNYGYTFGSGTRLTVV.

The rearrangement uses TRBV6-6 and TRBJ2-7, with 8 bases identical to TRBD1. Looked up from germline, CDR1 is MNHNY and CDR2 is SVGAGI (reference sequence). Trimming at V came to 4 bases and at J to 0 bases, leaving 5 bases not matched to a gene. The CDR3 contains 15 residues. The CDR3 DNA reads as TGTGCCAGCAGTTCCCCGGGACAGGACTCCTACGAGCAGTACTTC. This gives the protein CASSSPGQDSYEQYF.

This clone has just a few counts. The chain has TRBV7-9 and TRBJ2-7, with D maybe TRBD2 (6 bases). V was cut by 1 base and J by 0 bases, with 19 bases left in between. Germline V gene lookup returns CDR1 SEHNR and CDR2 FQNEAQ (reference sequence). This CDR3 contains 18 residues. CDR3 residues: CASSLGSLRGRSSYEQYF. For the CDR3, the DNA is TGTGCCAGCAGCTTAGGATCTCTGCGGGGAAGGAGCTCCTACGAGCAGTACTTC.

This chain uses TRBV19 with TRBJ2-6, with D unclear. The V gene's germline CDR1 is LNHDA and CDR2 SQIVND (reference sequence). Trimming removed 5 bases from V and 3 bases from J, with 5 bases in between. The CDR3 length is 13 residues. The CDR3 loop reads CASSSDGANVLTF. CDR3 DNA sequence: TGTGCCAGTAGTTCCGATGGGGCCAACGTCCTGACTTTC.

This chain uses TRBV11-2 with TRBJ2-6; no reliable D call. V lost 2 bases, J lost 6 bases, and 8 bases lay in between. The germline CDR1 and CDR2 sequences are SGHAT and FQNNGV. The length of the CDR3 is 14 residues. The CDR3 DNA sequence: TGTGCCAGCAGCTTAAGGGTGATGGCCAACGTCCTGACTTTC. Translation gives CASSLRVMANVLTF.

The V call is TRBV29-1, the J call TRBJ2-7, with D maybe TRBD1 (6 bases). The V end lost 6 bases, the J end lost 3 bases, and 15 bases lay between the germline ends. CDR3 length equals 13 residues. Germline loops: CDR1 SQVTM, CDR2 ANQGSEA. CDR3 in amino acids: CSVRTGYSYEQYF. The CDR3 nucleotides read TGCAGCGTCCGAACAGGGTATAGCTACGAGCAGTACTTC.

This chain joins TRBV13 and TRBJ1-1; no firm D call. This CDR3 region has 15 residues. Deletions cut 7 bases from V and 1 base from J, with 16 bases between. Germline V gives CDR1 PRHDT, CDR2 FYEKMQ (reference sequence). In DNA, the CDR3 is TGTGCCAGCACGGGCGGACGAAGAGGGAACACTGAAGCTTTCTTT. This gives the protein CASTGGRRGNTEAFF.

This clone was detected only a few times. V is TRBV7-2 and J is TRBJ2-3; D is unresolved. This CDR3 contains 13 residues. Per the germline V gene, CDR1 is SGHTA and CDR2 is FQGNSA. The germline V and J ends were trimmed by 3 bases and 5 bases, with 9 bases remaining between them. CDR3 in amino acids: CASSLSALDTQYF. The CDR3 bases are TGTGCCAGCAGCTTGAGTGCTCTAGATACGCAGTATTTT.

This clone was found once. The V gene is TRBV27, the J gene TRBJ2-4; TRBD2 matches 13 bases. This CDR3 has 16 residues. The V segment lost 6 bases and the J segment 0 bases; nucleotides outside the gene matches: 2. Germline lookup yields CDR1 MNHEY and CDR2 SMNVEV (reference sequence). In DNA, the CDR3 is TGTGCCAGCAGGGGACTAGCGGGACTAGCCAAAAACATTCAGTACTTC. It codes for CASRGLAGLAKNIQYF.

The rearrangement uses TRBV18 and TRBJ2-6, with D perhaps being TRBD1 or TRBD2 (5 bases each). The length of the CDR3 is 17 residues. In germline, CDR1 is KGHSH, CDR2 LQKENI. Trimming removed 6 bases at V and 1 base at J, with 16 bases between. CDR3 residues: CASSWGSGGSGANVLTF. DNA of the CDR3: TGTGCCAGCTCGTGGGGCTCTGGGGGATCTGGGGCCAACGTCCTGACTTTC.

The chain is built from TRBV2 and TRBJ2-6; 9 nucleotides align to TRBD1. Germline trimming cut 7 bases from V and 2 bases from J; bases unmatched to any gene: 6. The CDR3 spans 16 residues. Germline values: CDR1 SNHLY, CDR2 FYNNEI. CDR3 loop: CASIGTGLPGANVLTF. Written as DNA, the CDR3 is TGTGCCAGCATCGGGACAGGGTTACCTGGGGCCAACGTCCTGACTTTC.

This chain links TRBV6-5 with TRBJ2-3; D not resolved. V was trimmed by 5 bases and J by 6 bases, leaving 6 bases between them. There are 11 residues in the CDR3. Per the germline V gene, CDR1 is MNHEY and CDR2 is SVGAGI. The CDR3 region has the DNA TGTGCCAGCAGTGGAGTTGATACGCAGTATTTT. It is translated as CASSGVDTQYF.